This TCR beta chain was sequenced in a study of T-cell memory formation after mild COVID-19. TCRdb passed the 5' RACE reads through MiXCR, listing each CDR3 protein once. The table lists about 470,000 distinct CDR3 sequences, 15% to 20% of them singletons. Looked up from germline, CDR1 is DFQATT and CDR2 is SNEGSKA (reference sequence). Between the trimmed V and J ends, which lost 3 bases and 1 base, there was a span of 18 bases. The CDR3 has 16 residues. Sequencing was done on a sample of PBMCs or a T cell subset sorted from them (not recorded which). This chain joins TRBV20-1 and TRBJ1-2, with D possibly being TRBD1 (5 bases). The clonotype originates from an adult woman who had mild COVID-19 (a few samples of this study predate the infection). Cell type and time point are not known. The CDR3 nucleotides are TGCAGTGCTAGTGGTAGTGGAGGACATAATAACTATGGCTACACCTTC. This gives the protein CSASGSGGHNNYGYTF.